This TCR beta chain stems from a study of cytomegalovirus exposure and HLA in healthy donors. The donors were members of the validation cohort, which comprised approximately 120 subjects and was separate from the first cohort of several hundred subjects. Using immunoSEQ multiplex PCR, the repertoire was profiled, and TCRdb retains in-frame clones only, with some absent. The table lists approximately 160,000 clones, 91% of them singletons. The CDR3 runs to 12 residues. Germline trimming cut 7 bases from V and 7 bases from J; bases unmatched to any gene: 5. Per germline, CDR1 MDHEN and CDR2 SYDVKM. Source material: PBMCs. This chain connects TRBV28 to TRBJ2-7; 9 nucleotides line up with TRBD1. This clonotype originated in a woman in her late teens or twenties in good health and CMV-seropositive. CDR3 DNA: TGTGCCAGCACCTTCGGGACAGGGGAGCAGTACTTC. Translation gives CASTFGTGEQYF.